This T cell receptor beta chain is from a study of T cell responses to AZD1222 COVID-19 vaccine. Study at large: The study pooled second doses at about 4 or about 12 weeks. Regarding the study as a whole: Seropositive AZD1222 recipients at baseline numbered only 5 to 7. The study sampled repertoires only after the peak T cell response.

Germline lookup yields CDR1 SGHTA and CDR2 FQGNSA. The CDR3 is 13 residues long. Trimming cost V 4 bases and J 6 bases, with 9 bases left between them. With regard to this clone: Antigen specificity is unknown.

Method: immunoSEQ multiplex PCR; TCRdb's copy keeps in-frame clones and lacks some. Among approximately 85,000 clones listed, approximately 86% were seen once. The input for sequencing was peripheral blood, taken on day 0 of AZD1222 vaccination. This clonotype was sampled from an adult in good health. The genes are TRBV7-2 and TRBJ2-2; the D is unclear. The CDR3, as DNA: TGTGCCAGCAGCTCGCTTGGGGCCGGGGAGCTGTTTTTT. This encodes CASSSLGAGELFF.